The rows below give T cell receptor beta chains drawn from one sample of a study of blood T cells in healthy people across ages. Using its own MiXCR run on the 5' RACE reads, TCRdb lists one record per CDR3 protein. The sample consists of just over 1 million distinct CDR3 sequences, 40% to 55% of them appearing once. Sequences were obtained from blood. Every receptor here comes from a woman aged 60 to 75 in good health. Each CDR3 is given with its conserved first and last residue. Each record gives: V gene, clone size, J gene, D gene, CDR3 DNA, CDR3 protein. A D gene is named only where the DNA matches it firmly. The size entry is marked missing in some rows and otherwise reads once, few, many or a size class.

>TRBV27|.|TRBJ2-7|.
TGTGCCAGCAGTTCAACCGACAAGGTAGGGCACGAGCAGTACTTC
CASSSTDKVGHEQYF
>TRBV6-1|once|TRBJ1-2|TRBD1
TGTGCCAGCAGGAACAGGGGTCTGTTCTATGGCTACACCTTC
CASRNRGLFYGYTF
>TRBV10-3|.|TRBJ2-5|TRBD2
TGTGCCATCAGTGAATTAGCGGGAGGTGGTGGAGAGACCCAGTACTTC
CAISELAGGGGETQYF
>TRBV5-1|many|TRBJ2-7|.
TGCGCCAGCAGCCCCAGGGCCGACGAGCAGTACTTC
CASSPRADEQYF
>TRBV6-2/TRBV6-3|few|TRBJ2-7|.
TGTGCCAGCAGTTACTCTAGCGGTCCCTACGAGCAGTACTTC
CASSYSSGPYEQYF
>TRBV12-3/TRBV12-4|.|TRBJ2-3|.
TGTGCCAGCAGTTTGGTTCATCCAGATACGCAGTATTTT
CASSLVHPDTQYF
>TRBV20-1|.|TRBJ2-7|.
TGCAGTGCTACTTCGGGGGGCCTCCGCTACGAGCAGTACTTC
CSATSGGLRYEQYF
>TRBV10-3|.|TRBJ2-7|.
TGTGCCATCCGAGGACAGCAAACCTACGAGCAGTACTTC
CAIRGQQTYEQYF
>TRBV5-4|.|TRBJ2-1|.
TGTGCCAGCAGTTCCGGACTAATCCACAATGAGCAGTTCTTC
CASSSGLIHNEQFF
>TRBV6-5|.|TRBJ2-7|.
TGTGCCAGCAGCCAAGTTCAGTTTTTGGACTTCGACGAGCAGTACTTC
CASSQVQFLDFDEQYF
>TRBV7-9|once|TRBJ2-4|.
TGTGCCAGCAGCTGGGCCCTTAGCGGTCTAGCCAAAAACATTCAGTACTTC
CASSWALSGLAKNIQYF
>TRBV5-1|.|TRBJ2-3|TRBD1
TGCGCCAGCAATGAGGGACAGATATTTGCAGATACGCAGTATTTT
CASNEGQIFADTQYF
>TRBV13|.|TRBJ2-7|.
TGTGCCAGCAGCTTATGGGGAAGAGGCGAGCAGTACTTC
CASSLWGRGEQYF
>TRBV20-1|few|TRBJ2-7|.
TGCAGTGCGCAAAATCTCACCTACGTCCCCTACGAGCAGTACTTC
CSAQNLTYVPYEQYF
>TRBV6-5|.|TRBJ2-1|.
TGTGCCAGCAAAGGTACAGAAGCAGGTGAACAGTTCTTC
CASKGTEAGEQFF
>TRBV7-9|.|TRBJ1-4|.
TGTGCCAGCAGCTTAAAGGGGGGCAATGAAAAACTGTTTTTT
CASSLKGGNEKLFF
>TRBV29-1|.|TRBJ2-7|TRBD1
TGCAGCGTTGCGGGACAGGGGAGCGAGCAGTACTTC
CSVAGQGSEQYF
>TRBV12-5|.|TRBJ2-7|.
TGTGCTAGTGGCTCGGGCCGATCCTACGAGCAGTACTTC
CASGSGRSYEQYF
>TRBV10-3|many|TRBJ2-7|.
TGTGCCATCAGTAGCGGCACGGGCGGTCTCTACGAGCAGTACTTC
CAISSGTGGLYEQYF
>TRBV7-2|.|TRBJ1-6|.
TGTGCCAGCAGCCCTCGGTCATCGTACGGTTCACCCCCCCACTTT
CASSPRSSYGSPPHF
>TRBV5-1|once|TRBJ2-7|TRBD1
TGCGCCTGCAGCTCACCCGGGACAGGGTTCTACGAGCAGTACTTC
CACSSPGTGFYEQYF
>TRBV12-3/TRBV12-4|.|TRBJ2-1|TRBD1
TGTGCCGGCAGCCCACCGGGACAGACATACAATGAGCAGTTCTTC
CAGSPPGQTYNEQFF
>TRBV7-2|.|TRBJ1-2|.
TGTGCCAGCACTCGACCGGGAGGCTATGGCTACACCTTC
CASTRPGGYGYTF
>TRBV6-6|.|TRBJ2-1|TRBD2
TGTGCCAGCAGTTACTCGGGCGGCGGGGGAGAGACCCAGTTCTTC
CASSYSGGGGETQFF
>TRBV3-1|.|TRBJ2-1|TRBD2
TGTGCCAGCAGCTCCGGGACTAGCAGGACGCGTTTTCCGCCCAATGAGCAGTTCTTC
CASSSGTSRTRFPPNEQFF
>TRBV29-1|.|TRBJ2-1|.
TGCAGCGTTCGGAAGACAGGGAGGAATGAGCAGTTCTTC
CSVRKTGRNEQFF
>TRBV7-9|few|TRBJ1-2|.
TGTGCCAGCAGCCCCCGGGACGGCTATAACTATGGCTACACCTTC
CASSPRDGYNYGYTF
>TRBV7-9|.|TRBJ2-5|TRBD2
TGTGCCAGCAGCTTTCTAGGTAGCGGGAACCGGCAGACCCAGTACTTC
CASSFLGSGNRQTQYF
>TRBV12-3/TRBV12-4|.|TRBJ1-5|.
TGTGCCAGCAGTTTAAGGACCATAACAAGGGCAGATCAGCCCCAGCATTTT
CASSLRTITRADQPQHF
>TRBV6-2/TRBV6-3|few|TRBJ2-1|.
TGTGCCAGCAGTTACTTGGGACACCACAATGAGCAGTTCTTC
CASSYLGHHNEQFF
>TRBV2|.|TRBJ2-5|TRBD1
TGTGCCAGTACAGGGGGCCCGGGAGAGACCCAGTACTTC
CASTGGPGETQYF